Shown below are 23 T cell receptor beta chains from a single sample sequenced in a study of blood T cell repertoires in COVID-19. This table comes from immunoSEQ multiplex PCR, and its TCRdb copy is limited to in-frame clones, with some not included. The sample carries approximately 230,000 clones, about 91% recorded once. What was sequenced was peripheral blood. These receptors were taken from a man at least 80 years old with acute or convalescent COVID-19.

This chain uses TRBV10-2 with TRBJ1-4; maybe TRBD1 (5 bases). The CDR3 length is 14 residues. The V gene's germline CDR1 is WSHSY and CDR2 SAAADI. Between the trimmed V and J ends, which lost 3 bases and 8 bases, there was a span of 13 bases. The CDR3 spells CASSDGGGREKLFF. The CDR3 region has the DNA TGCGCCAGCAGTGACGGGGGAGGAAGAGAAAAACTGTTTTTT.

The CDR3 bases are TGTGCCAGCAGCCAAGCACTAGCGGGAGGCTCCTCCTACGAGCAGTACTTC. The encoded protein is CASSQALAGGSSYEQYF. This chain links TRBV4-2 with TRBJ2-7; the match to TRBD2 covers 12 bases. Looked up from germline, CDR1 is LGHNA and CDR2 is YNFKEQ. With 1 base clipped from V and 0 bases from J, the junction kept 4 bases outside the gene matches. The CDR3 totals 17 residues.

The chain employs TRBV4-3 and TRBJ1-2, with 8 positions matching TRBD1. The V gene end was trimmed by 2 bases and the J gene end by 3 bases; junction bases not matched to a gene: 14. There are 18 residues in the CDR3. Germline assignment: CDR1 LGHNA and CDR2 YSLEER. DNA for the CDR3: TGCGCCAGCAGCCAACTCTATGGAGGACAGGGACGGCACTATGGCTACACCTTC. Translated: CASSQLYGGQGRHYGYTF.

The chain carries TRBV7-2 and TRBJ1-1; 7 bases map to TRBD1. Germline-derived CDR1 and CDR2 are SGHTA and FQGNSA. This CDR3 contains 15 residues. The trim removed 4 bases at V and 11 bases at J, leaving 16 bases unmatched. The CDR3 region has the DNA TGTGCCAGCAGCTCCCGCCGGGATACGACAGGGTGCGCTTTCTTT. Amino acid sequence: CASSSRRDTTGCAFF.

The DNA of the CDR3 is TGTGCCAGCAGCCCCAGGCGGGGGGAATCTGAAGCTTTCTTT. This encodes CASSPRRGESEAFF. V usage is TRBV6-5 and J usage is TRBJ1-1, with D possibly matching TRBD1 (5 bases). V gave up 6 bases and J gave up 6 bases, with 17 bases separating them. In germline, CDR1 is MNHEY, CDR2 SVGAGI. The CDR3 consists of 14 residues.

The genes are TRBV3-1 (or the pseudogene TRBV3-2) and TRBJ2-1, with D possibly being TRBD2 (6 bases). Germline CDR1 is LGHDT and CDR2 is YNNKEL (reference sequence). The V end lost 3 bases, the J end lost 4 bases, and 10 bases lay between the germline ends. CDR3 size: 14 residues. The CDR3 region is CASSHRGRYNEQFF. Here the CDR3 DNA reads TGTGCCAGCAGCCACCGGGGGAGGTACAATGAGCAGTTCTTC.

The chain links TRBV9 to TRBJ2-5; 7 bases match TRBD2. Germline V lookup: CDR1 SGDLS, CDR2 YYNGEE. V lost 5 bases and J lost 5; bases outside the gene matches: 9. This CDR3 has 14 residues. The DNA of the CDR3 is TGTGCCAGCAGTCGGGGGGAGGGCGTGGAGACCCAGTACTTC. Protein: CASSRGEGVETQYF.

The J gene is TRBJ2-1, the V gene TRBV4-1; possibly TRBD1 for D (6 bases). Per germline, CDR1 MGHRA and CDR2 YSYEKL. The CDR3 loop spans 13 amino acids. The germline V and J ends were trimmed by 3 bases and 9 bases, with 12 bases remaining between them. The CDR3 DNA is TGCGCCAGCAGCCAGCGTATAGGGGGTGAGCAGTTCTTC. Protein product: CASSQRIGGEQFF.

This rearrangement joins TRBV29-1 to TRBJ2-5, with D possibly matching TRBD2 (7 bases). Germline assignment: CDR1 SQVTM and CDR2 ANQGSEA. The CDR3 is 15 residues long. V lost 0 bases, J lost 4 bases, and 15 bases lay in between. CDR3 amino acids: CSVEDRIGGRETQYF. The CDR3 DNA reads TGCAGCGTTGAAGATCGCATCGGGGGGCGAGAGACCCAGTACTTC.

This chain uses TRBV5-1 with TRBJ2-4; D gene unclear. The length of the CDR3 is 16 residues. The germline CDR1 and CDR2 sequences are SGHRS and YFSETQ. V dropped 4 bases and J dropped 6 bases, with 20 bases sitting between them. The CDR3 nucleotides read TGCGCCAGCAGCCGAACAAGACCGGTAGCTGGAAACATTCAGTACTTC. Translating gives CASSRTRPVAGNIQYF.

J is TRBJ1-2 and V is TRBV18; no clear D. The CDR3 length is 14 residues. The ends were cut back, 7 bases at V and 1 base at J, with 13 bases in the middle. CDR1 is KGHSH, CDR2 LQKENI, per germline. The CDR3 spells CASLPSGLNYGYTF. CDR3 in DNA: TGTGCCAGCTTACCTTCAGGCCTTAACTATGGCTACACCTTC.

The V call is TRBV7-8, the J call TRBJ1-1; D not resolved. The CDR3 has 15 amino acids. The V end was cut by 5 bases, the J end by 0 bases, with 13 bases between. Germline values: CDR1 SGHVS, CDR2 FQNEAQ. The CDR3 DNA sequence: TGTGCCAGCAGCCCACTTGATGGTATGAACACTGAAGCTTTCTTT. The encoded protein is CASSPLDGMNTEAFF.

The chain employs TRBV6-5 and TRBJ2-2, with 9 bases aligning to TRBD1. The CDR3 runs to 14 residues. The ends lost 6 bases at V and 7 bases at J; junction bases unmatched: 6. Germline V CDR1 and CDR2: MNHEY, SVGAGI. Here the CDR3 reads CASRPGQGHGELFF. In nucleotides, the CDR3 is TGTGCCAGCAGGCCGGGACAGGGTCACGGGGAGCTGTTTTTT.

This chain connects TRBV11-3 to TRBJ2-2, with TRBD1 identical over 12 bases. There are 16 residues in the CDR3. Germline trimming cut 5 bases from V and 8 bases from J; bases unmatched to any gene: 9. Germline V lookup: CDR1 SGHNT, CDR2 YENEEA. The CDR3 nucleotides are TGTGCCAGCAGCCCGGGACAGGGGGCATGGAGAGGGGAGCTGTTTTTT. This translates into CASSPGQGAWRGELFF. The variable domain in full, with the rest retrieved from reference TRBV11-3 and TRBJ2-2, is EAGVVQSPRYKIIEKKQPVAFWCNPISGHNTLYWYLQNLGQGPELLIRYENEEAVDDSQLPKDRFSAERLKGVDSTLKIQPAELGDSAVYLCASSPGQGAWRGELFFGEGSRLTVL.

This chain joins TRBV9 and TRBJ2-2, with TRBD2 matching 11 bases. Germline V gene sequence: CDR1 SGDLS, CDR2 YYNGEE. This CDR3 is 15 amino acids long. V was pared by 2 bases and J by 6 bases, with 3 bases of the junction left unmatched. CDR3 amino acids: CASSVVTSGAGELFF. As DNA, the CDR3 is TGTGCCAGCAGCGTCGTGACTAGCGGGGCCGGGGAGCTGTTTTTT.

CDR3 bases: TGCAGCGTTGAAGGGGACACCGCAAACGAGCAGTACTTC. Its protein is CSVEGDTANEQYF. The genes are TRBV29-1 and TRBJ2-7; tentatively, D is TRBD1 (6 bases). This CDR3 spans 13 amino acids. Germline assignment: CDR1 SQVTM and CDR2 ANQGSEA. Trimming cost V 1 base and J 5 bases, with 12 bases left between them.

As DNA, the CDR3 is TGTGCCAGCAGCTTAGCTAGGACAGGGGGCGAGACTAGCACAGATACGCAGTATTTT. It translates to CASSLARTGGETSTDTQYF. V gene TRBV11-2 combines with J gene TRBJ2-3; TRBD1 aligns across 11 bases. With 1 base clipped from V and 0 bases from J, the junction kept 9 bases outside the gene matches. In germline, CDR1 is SGHAT, CDR2 FQNNGV. The CDR3 length is 19 residues.

The chain uses TRBV9 and TRBJ2-1, with TRBD2 matching over 10 bases. After removal of 1 base from V and 6 bases from J, the junction contained 4 bases not matched to a gene. Germline V lookup: CDR1 SGDLS, CDR2 YYNGEE. The CDR3 extends over 15 amino acids. Written as DNA, the CDR3 is TGTGCCAGCAGCGTAACTAGCGGGACAAGCAATGAGCAGTTCTTC. This codes for CASSVTSGTSNEQFF.

The V call is TRBV29-1, the J call TRBJ1-2; no definite D call. Germline loops: CDR1 SQVTM, CDR2 ANQGSEA. The V and J ends lost 1 base and 5 bases respectively, with 8 bases between them. The CDR3 covers 12 residues. CDR3: CSVEGGGYGYTF. The DNA of the CDR3 is TGCAGCGTTGAAGGGGGAGGGTATGGCTACACCTTC.

The chain couples TRBV3-1 (or the pseudogene TRBV3-2) to TRBJ2-1, with D maybe TRBD2 (6 bases). CDR1 and CDR2 (germline): LGHDT, YNNKEL (reference sequence). Trimming left V 4 bases short and J 4 bases short, with 14 bases between. The CDR3 sequence is 15 residues long. This CDR3 reads CASSLGTAKYNEQFF. CDR3 in DNA: TGTGCCAGCAGCCTTGGGACTGCCAAATACAATGAGCAGTTCTTC.

The chain couples TRBV6-5 to TRBJ2-1; TRBD2 aligns across 13 bases. Germline assignment: CDR1 MNHEY and CDR2 SVGAGI. This CDR3 comprises 14 residues. J lost 8 bases, V lost 8 bases, and 6 bases had no gene match. The DNA of the CDR3 is TGTGCCAGCGAACTAGCGGGAGGGCCCGATGAGCAGTTCTTC. Protein: CASELAGGPDEQFF.

The chain couples TRBV10-3 to TRBJ1-5, with 10 bases that match TRBD1. The V segment lost 11 bases and the J segment 3 bases; nucleotides outside the gene matches: 10. The V gene's germline CDR1 is ENHRY and CDR2 SYGVKD. The CDR3 spans 15 residues. The CDR3 DNA sequence: TGTGCCTCCCGACAGGGGGCGGGTGACAATCAGCCCCAGCATTTT. This codes for CASRQGAGDNQPQHF.

CDR3 in amino acids: CASNPRTGVGYTF. In nucleotides, the CDR3 is TGTGCCAGTAACCCCCGGACAGGGGTTGGCTACACCTTC. The rearrangement uses TRBV19 and TRBJ1-2; 9 bases agree with TRBD1. J lost 7 bases, V lost 7 bases, and 7 bases had no gene match. This CDR3 has 13 amino acids. Germline CDR1 and CDR2: LNHDA and SQIVND (reference sequence). The full variable domain, its missing parts supplied by reference TRBV19 and TRBJ1-2, is DGGITQSPKYLFRKEGQNVTLSCEQNLNHDAMYWYRQDPGQGLRLIYYSQIVNDFQKGDIAEGYSVSREKKESFPLTVTSAQKNPTAFYLCASNPRTGVGYTFGSGTRLTVV.